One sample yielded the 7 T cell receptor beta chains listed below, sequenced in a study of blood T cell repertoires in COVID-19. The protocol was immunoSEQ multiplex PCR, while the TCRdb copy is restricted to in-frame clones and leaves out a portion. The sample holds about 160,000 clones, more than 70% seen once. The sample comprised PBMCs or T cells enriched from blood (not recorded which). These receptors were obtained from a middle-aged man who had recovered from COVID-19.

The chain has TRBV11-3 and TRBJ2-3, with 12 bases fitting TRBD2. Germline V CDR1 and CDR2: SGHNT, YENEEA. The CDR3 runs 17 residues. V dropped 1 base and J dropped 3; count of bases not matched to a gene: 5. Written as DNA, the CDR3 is TGTGCCAGCAGCTTAGGTCTAGCGGGGGGGACGACAGATACGCAGTATTTT. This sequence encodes CASSLGLAGGTTDTQYF.

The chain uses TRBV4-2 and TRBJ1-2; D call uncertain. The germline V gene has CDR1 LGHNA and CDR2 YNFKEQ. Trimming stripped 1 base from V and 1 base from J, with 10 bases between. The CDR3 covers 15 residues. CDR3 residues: CASSQADTLNYGYTF. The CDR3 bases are TGTGCCAGCAGCCAAGCAGATACCCTTAACTATGGCTACACCTTC.

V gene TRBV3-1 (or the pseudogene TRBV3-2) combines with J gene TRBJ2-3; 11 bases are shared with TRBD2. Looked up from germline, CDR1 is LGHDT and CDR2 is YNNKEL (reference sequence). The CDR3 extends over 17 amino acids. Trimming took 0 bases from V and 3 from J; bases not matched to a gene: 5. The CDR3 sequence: CASSQDRPSGGTDTQYF. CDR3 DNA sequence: TGTGCCAGCAGCCAAGATAGGCCTAGCGGGGGGACAGATACGCAGTATTTT.

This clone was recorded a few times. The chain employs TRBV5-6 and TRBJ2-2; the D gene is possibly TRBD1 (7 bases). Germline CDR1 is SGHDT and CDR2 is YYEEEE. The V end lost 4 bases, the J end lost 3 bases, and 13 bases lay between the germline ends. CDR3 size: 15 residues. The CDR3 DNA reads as TGTGCCAGCAGCGGAGGGGGCCCTGACACCGGGGAGCTGTTTTTT. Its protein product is CASSGGGPDTGELFF.

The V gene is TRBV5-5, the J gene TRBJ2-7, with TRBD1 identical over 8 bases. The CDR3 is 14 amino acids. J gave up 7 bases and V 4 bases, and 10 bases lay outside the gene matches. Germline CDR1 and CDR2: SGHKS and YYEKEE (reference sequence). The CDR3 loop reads CASSQDRGGWEQYF. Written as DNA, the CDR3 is TGTGCCAGCAGCCAAGACAGGGGTGGATGGGAGCAGTACTTC.

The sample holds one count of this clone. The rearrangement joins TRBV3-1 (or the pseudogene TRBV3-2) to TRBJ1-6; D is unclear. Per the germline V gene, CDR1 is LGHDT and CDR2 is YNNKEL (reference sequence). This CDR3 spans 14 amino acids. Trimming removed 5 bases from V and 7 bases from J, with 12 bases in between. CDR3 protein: CASSDTGTNSPLHF. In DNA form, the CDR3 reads TGTGCCAGCAGCGACACCGGAACCAATTCACCCCTCCACTTT.

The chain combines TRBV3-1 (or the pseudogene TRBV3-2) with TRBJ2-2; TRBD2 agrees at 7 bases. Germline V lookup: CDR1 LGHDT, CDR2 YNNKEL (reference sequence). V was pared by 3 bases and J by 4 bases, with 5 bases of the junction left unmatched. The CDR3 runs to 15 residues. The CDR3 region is CASSHISGSTGELFF. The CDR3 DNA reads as TGTGCCAGCAGCCATATTAGCGGGTCCACCGGGGAGCTGTTTTTT.